What follows are 27 T cell receptor beta chains derived from one specimen sequenced in a study of cytomegalovirus exposure and HLA in healthy donors. In the PCR, 60 Vbeta and 13 Jbeta primers were used. Profiling relied on immunoSEQ multiplex PCR, and the TCRdb table lists in-frame clones only, not all of them. The sample has roughly 220,000 clones, around 80% seen once. Sequenced sample: PBMCs. The receptors derive from a man aged 45-65 years in good health and CMV-seronegative.

The chain has TRBV18 and TRBJ2-1, with D maybe TRBD1 (5 bases). Germline V gives CDR1 KGHSH, CDR2 LQKENI. V gave up 3 bases and J gave up 4 bases, with 13 bases separating them. The CDR3 has 15 amino acids. CDR3: CASSPTADLYNEQFF. The CDR3 DNA reads as TGTGCCAGCTCACCGACAGCCGATTTATACAATGAGCAGTTCTTC. The full variable domain, rest sourced from reference TRBV18 and TRBJ2-1, is NAGVMQNPRHLVRRRGQEARLRCSPMKGHSHVYWYRQLPEEGLKFMVYLQKENIIDESGMPKERFSAEFPKEGPSILRIQQVVRGDSAAYFCASSPTADLYNEQFFGPGTRLTVL.

The chain links TRBV2 to TRBJ1-3; perhaps TRBD1 as D (6 bases). From germline, CDR1 is SNHLY and CDR2 FYNNEI. The CDR3 is 14 residues long. V lost 6 bases, J lost 0 bases, and 9 bases lay in between. The CDR3 region is CASRLRGSGNTIYF. In DNA, the CDR3 is TGTGCCAGCAGACTCAGGGGCTCTGGAAACACCATATATTTT.

This clone was observed a single time. The V and J genes are TRBV6-5 and TRBJ1-2; 9 bases match TRBD1. From germline, CDR1 is MNHEY and CDR2 SVGAGI. V shed 6 bases and J 8 bases; nucleotides not matched to a gene: 7. The CDR3 loop spans 13 amino acids. Written as DNA, the CDR3 is TGTGCCAGCAGCTCGGGACAGGGAGGAGGCTACACCTTC. As protein: CASSSGQGGGYTF.

The V and J genes are TRBV4-1 and TRBJ2-2; 8 positions agree with TRBD2. V dropped 4 bases and J dropped 1; count of bases not matched to a gene: 5. The CDR3 length is 16 residues. Germline V gene data show CDR1 as MGHRA and CDR2 as YSYEKL. The CDR3 nucleotides are TGCGCCAGCAGCCTCAAAAGCGGGAGGAACACCGGGGAGCTGTTTTTT. Protein: CASSLKSGRNTGELFF.

The gene calls are TRBV6-6 and TRBJ1-1; unclear D gene. This CDR3 has 13 amino acids. CDR1 and CDR2 (germline): MNHNY, SVGAGI (reference sequence). V gave up 3 bases and J gave up 2 bases, with 7 bases separating them. This chain's CDR3 is CASSYSDNTEAFF. The CDR3 nucleotides are TGTGCCAGCAGTTATTCAGATAACACTGAAGCTTTCTTT.

This clone was detected once. The chain employs TRBV9 and TRBJ2-7, with a possible D match to TRBD2 (6 bases). The germline gives CDR1 SGDLS, CDR2 YYNGEE. V was trimmed by 3 bases and J by 3 bases, leaving 13 bases between them. The CDR3 covers 14 residues. Here the CDR3 DNA reads TGTGCCAGCAGCGCTGCTAGCGCCCACTACGAGCAGTACTTC. This gives the protein CASSAASAHYEQYF.

This clone came up once. This chain links TRBV6-6 with TRBJ2-7; 12 bases map to TRBD1. Germline V gene data show CDR1 as MNHNY and CDR2 as SVGAGI (reference sequence). With 5 bases clipped from V and 6 bases from J, the junction kept 5 bases outside the gene matches. This CDR3 spans 14 amino acids. The CDR3 sequence: CASSPGQGAGEQYF. As DNA, the CDR3 is TGTGCCAGCAGTCCGGGACAGGGGGCTGGCGAGCAGTACTTC.

This chain uses TRBV19 with TRBJ1-5, with D hard to call. Germline loops: CDR1 LNHDA, CDR2 SQIVND (reference sequence). CDR3 length equals 12 residues. The germline V and J ends were trimmed by 4 bases and 4 bases, with 5 bases remaining between them. The DNA for the CDR3 is TGTGCCAGTAGTAAGCCTAATCAGCCCCAGCATTTT. Translating gives CASSKPNQPQHF.

This rearrangement joins TRBV28 to TRBJ1-4, with 7 bases fitting TRBD1. Germline V gives CDR1 MDHEN, CDR2 SYDVKM. V lost 6 bases and J lost 8; bases outside the gene matches: 9. The CDR3 length is 14 residues. CDR3 bases: TGTGCCAGCAGCTCAGGGGGAGGAAGGGAAAAACTGTTTTTT. The encoded protein is CASSSGGGREKLFF. Looking up the rest from reference TRBV28 and TRBJ1-4 gives the full variable domain: DVKVTQSSRYLVKRTGEKVFLECVQDMDHENMFWYRQDPGLGLRLIYFSYDVKMKEKGDIPEGYSVSREKKERFSLILESASTNQTSMYLCASSSGGGREKLFFGSGTQLSVL.

CDR3 DNA: TGTGCCAGTAGTAAAACATTCTGGGACAGAACAACCTACGAGCAGTACTTC. Protein product: CASSKTFWDRTTYEQYF. V usage is TRBV19 and J usage is TRBJ2-5; 7 bases are shared with TRBD1. The J call may be faulty, since TRBJ2-7 better matches the DNA end. From germline, CDR1 is LNHDA and CDR2 SQIVND (reference sequence). The length of the CDR3 is 17 residues.

The CDR3 is CASSPGTSGTGELFF. CDR3 DNA sequence: TGTGCCAGCAGCCCTGGGACTAGCGGCACCGGGGAGCTGTTTTTT. V usage is TRBV6-6 and J usage is TRBJ2-2; 11 nucleotides agree with TRBD2. After removal of 6 bases from V and 4 bases from J, the junction contained 4 bases not matched to a gene. This CDR3 contains 15 residues. Looked up from germline, CDR1 is MNHNY and CDR2 is SVGAGI (reference sequence).

The CDR3 here is CASSKTDTNYGYTF. CDR3 nucleotides: TGTGCCAGCAGCAAGACAGATACTAACTATGGCTACACCTTC. The chain joins TRBV7-8 to TRBJ1-2; possibly TRBD1 for D (5 bases). CDR3 length equals 14 residues. Germline-derived CDR1 and CDR2 are SGHVS and FQNEAQ. The V and J ends lost 5 bases and 0 bases respectively, with 10 bases between them. Drawing the rest from reference TRBV7-8 and TRBJ1-2, the complete variable domain is GAGVSQSPRYKVAKRGQDVALRCDPISGHVSLFWYQQALGQGPEFLTYFQNEAQLDKSGLPSDRFFAERPEGSVSTLKIQRTQQEDSAVYLCASSKTDTNYGYTFGSGTRLTVV.

The chain recombines TRBV30 with TRBJ2-7; D is perhaps TRBD2 (6 bases). Deletions cut 5 bases from V and 4 bases from J, with 15 bases between. This CDR3 comprises 13 residues. CDR1 and CDR2 from the germline V gene are GTSNPN and SVGIG (reference sequence). The CDR3 DNA reads TGTGCCTGGCGGGGGTCCGGCGGGTACGAGCAGTACTTC. Its protein product is CAWRGSGGYEQYF.

This clone was found a few times. This rearrangement joins TRBV11-2 to TRBJ2-5; a weak D match, TRBD2 (6 bases). The CDR3 is 11 amino acids. The ends were cut back, 6 bases at V and 9 bases at J, with 11 bases in the middle. Germline V gene sequence: CDR1 SGHAT, CDR2 FQNNGV. In nucleotides, the CDR3 is TGTGCCAGCAGGGCCCAGCGGGCCCAGTACTTC. It codes for CASRAQRAQYF.

The chain links TRBV6-5 to TRBJ2-2; tentatively, D is TRBD1 (5 bases). V was cut by 0 bases and J by 4 bases, with 9 bases left in between. The CDR3 consists of 15 residues. Per the germline V gene, CDR1 is MNHEY and CDR2 is SVGAGI. CDR3 protein: CASSYSIRGTGELFF. Written as DNA, the CDR3 is TGTGCCAGCAGTTACTCGATTAGGGGCACCGGGGAGCTGTTTTTT.

The V gene is TRBV7-3, the J gene TRBJ2-2, with TRBD2 as a possible D gene (6 bases). The CDR3 totals 17 residues. Looked up from germline, CDR1 is SGHTA and CDR2 is FQGTGA. Trimming pared 0 bases from V and 4 bases from J, leaving 15 bases between. In DNA form, the CDR3 reads TGTGCCAGCAGCTTAACCCGGGACTCCATGGGCACCGGGGAGCTGTTTTTT. This translates into CASSLTRDSMGTGELFF.

The rearrangement uses TRBV5-1 and TRBJ2-1, with a possible D match to TRBD1 (6 bases). Deletions cut 4 bases from V and 0 bases from J, with 14 bases between. The germline gives CDR1 SGHRS, CDR2 YFSETQ. The CDR3 is 16 residues long. The CDR3 DNA is TGCGCCAGCAGCAGCGGACAGTTGAGCTCCTACAATGAGCAGTTCTTC. Protein sequence: CASSSGQLSSYNEQFF. Drawing the rest from reference TRBV5-1 and TRBJ2-1, the complete variable domain is KAGVTQTPRYLIKTRGQQVTLSCSPISGHRSVSWYQQTPGQGLQFLFEYFSETQRNKGNFPGRFSGRQFSNSRSEMNVSTLELGDSALYLCASSSGQLSSYNEQFFGPGTRLTVL.

This chain connects TRBV19 to TRBJ1-2; TRBD1 aligns across 9 bases. V dropped 5 bases and J dropped 2; count of bases not matched to a gene: 9. The CDR3 runs 16 residues. Looked up from germline, CDR1 is LNHDA and CDR2 is SQIVND (reference sequence). The CDR3 loop reads CASSAYRGPSNYGYTF. CDR3 sequence (DNA): TGTGCCAGTAGTGCCTACAGGGGGCCATCGAACTATGGCTACACCTTC.

The chain carries TRBV9 and TRBJ2-3; TRBD1 aligns across 7 bases. The CDR3 sequence is 14 residues long. With 4 bases clipped from V and 2 bases from J, the junction kept 4 bases outside the gene matches. From germline, CDR1 is SGDLS and CDR2 YYNGEE. CDR3 sequence reads: CASSPGQATDTQYF. CDR3 nucleotide sequence: TGTGCCAGCAGCCCAGGACAGGCCACAGATACGCAGTATTTT.

V usage is TRBV7-9 and J usage is TRBJ1-3, with D perhaps TRBD1 (5 bases). The CDR3 sequence is 15 residues long. Trimming pared 4 bases from V and 3 bases from J, leaving 13 bases between. Germline-derived CDR1 and CDR2 are SEHNR and FQNEAQ (reference sequence). For the CDR3, the DNA is TGTGCCAGCAGCTCCCAGGGTATGAGTGGAAACACCATATATTTT. Its protein is CASSSQGMSGNTIYF.

This clone showed up just once. The chain has TRBV29-1 and TRBJ1-5; D is perhaps TRBD1 (5 bases). Trimming shortened V by 6 bases and J by 6 bases, and 15 bases separated the two germline ends. Germline V gene lookup returns CDR1 SQVTM and CDR2 ANQGSEA. The CDR3 consists of 13 residues. The CDR3 bases are TGCAGCGTGGGGCAGGGATTGGCTCAGCCCCAGCATTTT. This codes for CSVGQGLAQPQHF. The variable domain in full, completed from reference TRBV29-1 and TRBJ1-5, reads SAVISQKPSRDICQRGTSLTIQCQVDSQVTMMFWYRQQPGQSLTLIATANQGSEATYESGFVIDKFPISRPNLTFSTLTVSNMSPEDSSIYLCSVGQGLAQPQHFGDGTRLSIL.

With respect to this clone: An end of the junction differs from the germline gene, which may be a read error. Written as DNA, the CDR3 is TGTGCCAGCAGCGAAGAGGCCACAGGGGCCAATTCACCCCTCCACTTT. Encoded protein: CASSEEATGANSPLHF. The chain carries TRBV4-2 and TRBJ1-6, with 7 bases matching TRBD1. The CDR3 loop spans 16 amino acids. Germline CDR1 is LGHNA and CDR2 is YNFKEQ.

This sequence joins TRBV19 and TRBJ2-7, with TRBD1 identical over 9 bases. The V segment lost 8 bases and the J segment 2 bases; nucleotides outside the gene matches: 10. The CDR3 length is 15 residues. Germline CDR1 reads LNHDA; CDR2 reads SQIVND (reference sequence). CDR3: CASSLTGGRTYEQYF. Here the CDR3 DNA reads TGTGCCAGTTCACTCACAGGGGGCCGGACCTACGAGCAGTACTTC. Drawing the rest from reference TRBV19 and TRBJ2-7, the complete variable domain is DGGITQSPKYLFRKEGQNVTLSCEQNLNHDAMYWYRQDPGQGLRLIYYSQIVNDFQKGDIAEGYSVSREKKESFPLTVTSAQKNPTAFYLCASSLTGGRTYEQYFGPGTRLTVT.

This clone has more than one count but fewer than ten. The rearrangement uses TRBV27 and TRBJ1-3; 7 nucleotides line up with TRBD1. Germline V lookup: CDR1 MNHEY, CDR2 SMNVEV (reference sequence). This CDR3 has 17 residues. Trimming removed 5 bases from V and 0 bases from J; junction bases left unmatched: 10. CDR3 nucleotides: TGTGCCAGCAGTCCCGGTGGGACAGTTTCCTCTGGAAACACCATATATTTT. Amino acid sequence: CASSPGGTVSSGNTIYF.

A note on this clone: Other DNA sequences in this specimen translate into the identical CDR3. CDR3 nucleotides: TGTGCCAGCAGCCCGGGGGACCGCCTCTACGAGCAGTACTTC. It codes for CASSPGDRLYEQYF. The V and J genes are TRBV9 and TRBJ2-7; tentatively, D is TRBD2 (6 bases). Germline V gene sequence: CDR1 SGDLS, CDR2 YYNGEE. V shed 4 bases and J shed 3 bases, with 14 bases lying between them. The CDR3 totals 14 residues.

This clone was observed a single time. Other DNA variants within this sample encode the same CDR3. This chain uses TRBV9 with TRBJ2-3; D may be TRBD2 (5 bases). The CDR3 runs 14 residues. Germline V gene sequence: CDR1 SGDLS, CDR2 YYNGEE. With 1 base removed from V and 0 bases from J, the gap between germline ends came to 6 bases. The CDR3 DNA reads TGTGCCAGCAGCGTAAGCGGAAGCACAGATACGCAGTATTTT. The encoded protein is CASSVSGSTDTQYF. The variable domain in full, with the rest retrieved from reference TRBV9 and TRBJ2-3, is DSGVTQTPKHLITATGQRVTLRCSPRSGDLSVYWYQQSLDQGLQFLIQYYNGEERAKGNILERFSAQQFPDLHSELNLSSLELGDSALYFCASSVSGSTDTQYFGPGTRLTVL.

This clone has just one count. CDR3: CASAQTGKAYEQYF. The CDR3 DNA reads TGTGCCAGCGCGCAGACAGGGAAGGCCTACGAGCAGTACTTC. The rearrangement uses TRBV7-9 and TRBJ2-7; 7 nucleotides line up with TRBD1. The CDR3 length is 14 residues. The V gene end was trimmed by 8 bases and the J gene end by 2 bases; junction bases not matched to a gene: 9. Germline V gives CDR1 SEHNR, CDR2 FQNEAQ (reference sequence).